Here is one TCR beta chain with its context. Its antigen is as yet unknown. The source of the sample is a study of T cell responses to AZD1222 COVID-19 vaccine. Findings of the study overall: Distributed over spike, vaccine-associated CD4 TCRs predominated at 160-218 and 743-854. Spike-specific TCR breadth rose after two AZD1222 doses, and depth rose as well. White British donors predominated, females outnumbered males, and clonal diversity was possibly underestimated.

Assay used: immunoSEQ multiplex PCR; TCRdb lists only in-frame clones, some missing. The repertoire holds tens of thousands of clones, with more than 90% as singletons. In germline, CDR1 is SGHRS, CDR2 YFSETQ. The J segment lost 2 bases and the V segment lost 3 bases, leaving 8 bases of the junction unmatched. This CDR3 is built from 16 residues. The material sequenced was peripheral blood, taken on day 0 of AZD1222 vaccination. This TCR was sampled from an adult in good health. The chain couples TRBV5-1 to TRBJ2-3; 8 positions agree with TRBD1. This chain's CDR3 is CASSSLGQDLTDTQYF. For the CDR3, the DNA is TGCGCCAGCAGCTCCCTGGGACAGGACCTCACAGATACGCAGTATTTT.